The clone carrying this T cell receptor beta chain occurred once. The source of the sample is a study of beta chain features in type 1 diabetes. Cells sorted by CD45RO/CCR7/CD25/CD127/CD95/CD27 comprised CD4+ naive, central memory, regulatory and stem cell-like memory cells. The study reverse transcribed the entire isolated RNA, so it sequenced expressed TCRB transcripts. TCRdb's table, derived via immunoSEQ multiplex PCR, lists solely in-frame clones and lacks some. This sample has about 620,000 clones, with about 14% found just once. Germline assignment: CDR1 LGHNT and CDR2 FRNRAP. V dropped 3 bases and J dropped 9 bases, with 9 bases sitting between them. The CDR3 is 12 residues long.

This clonotype was sampled from a man aged 18 to 29 in good health. This chain connects TRBV12-5 to TRBJ1-5; possible D gene TRBD1, 6 bases. Sequencing was performed on naive CD4+ T cells from blood. CDR3 DNA sequence: TGTGCTAGTGGTTTCTTAGGGGGGCCCCAGCATTTT. It translates to CASGFLGGPQHF.